This T cell receptor beta chain was recorded in a study of cytomegalovirus exposure and HLA in healthy donors. On this clone: The target antigen is unknown.

Samples came from healthy bone marrow donors. The CDR3 loop spans 15 amino acids. V shed 0 bases and J shed 8 bases, with 13 bases lying between them. CDR1 and CDR2 (germline): MNHNS, SASEGT. Researchers ran the PCR with 60 Vbeta and 13 Jbeta primers. This table comes from immunoSEQ multiplex PCR, and its TCRdb copy is limited to in-frame clones, with some not included. In total, the table holds some 89,000 clones. Points from the study as a whole: With high specificity and sensitivity, the classifier reportedly diagnosed cytomegalovirus status. Confirmation in vitro established that a few CMV-associated chains were specific for CMV antigens.

V is TRBV6-1 and J is TRBJ1-4; D may be TRBD1 (6 bases). This clonotype was obtained from a woman aged 30 to 39 in good health and CMV-seronegative. Sample: PBMCs. The CDR3 bases are TGTGCCAGCAGTGAAGCTGGCCAGGGGAACGAAAAACTGTTTTTT. Translated, it gives CASSEAGQGNEKLFF.